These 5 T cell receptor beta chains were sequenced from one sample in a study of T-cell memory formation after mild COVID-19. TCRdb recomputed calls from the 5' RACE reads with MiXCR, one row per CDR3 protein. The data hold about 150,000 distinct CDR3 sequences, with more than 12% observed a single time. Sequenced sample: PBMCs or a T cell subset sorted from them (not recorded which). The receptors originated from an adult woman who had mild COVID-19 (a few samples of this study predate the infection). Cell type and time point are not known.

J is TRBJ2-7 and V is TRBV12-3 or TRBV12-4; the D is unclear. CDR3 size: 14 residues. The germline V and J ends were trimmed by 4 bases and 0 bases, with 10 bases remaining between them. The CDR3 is CASSWAPSSYEQYF. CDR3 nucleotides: TGTGCCAGCAGTTGGGCCCCTAGCTCCTACGAGCAGTACTTC.

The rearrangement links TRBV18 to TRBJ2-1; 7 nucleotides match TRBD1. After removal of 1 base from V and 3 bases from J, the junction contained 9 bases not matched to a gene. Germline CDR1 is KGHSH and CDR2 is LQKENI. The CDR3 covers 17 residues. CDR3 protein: CASSPREGQYLYNEQFF. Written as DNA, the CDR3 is TGTGCCAGCTCACCACGCGAGGGACAGTATCTCTACAATGAGCAGTTCTTC.

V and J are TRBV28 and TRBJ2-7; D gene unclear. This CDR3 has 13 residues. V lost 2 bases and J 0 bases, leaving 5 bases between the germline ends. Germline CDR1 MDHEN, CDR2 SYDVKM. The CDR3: CASSLGVSYEQYF. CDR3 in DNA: TGTGCCAGCAGTTTAGGGGTCTCCTACGAGCAGTACTTC.

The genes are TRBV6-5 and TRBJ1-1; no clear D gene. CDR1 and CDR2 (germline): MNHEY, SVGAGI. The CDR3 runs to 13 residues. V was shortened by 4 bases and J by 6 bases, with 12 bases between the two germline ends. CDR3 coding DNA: TGTGCCAGCAGTTTCACAGAAACGGCTGAAGCTTTCTTT. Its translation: CASSFTETAEAFF.

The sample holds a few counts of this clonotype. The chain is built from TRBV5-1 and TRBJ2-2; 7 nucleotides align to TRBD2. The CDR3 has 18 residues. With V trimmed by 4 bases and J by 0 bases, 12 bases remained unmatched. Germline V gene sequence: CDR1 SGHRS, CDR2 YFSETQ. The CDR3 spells CASSPSQRGAPNTGELFF. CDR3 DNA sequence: TGCGCCAGCAGCCCAAGCCAGCGGGGCGCTCCGAACACCGGGGAGCTGTTTTTT.